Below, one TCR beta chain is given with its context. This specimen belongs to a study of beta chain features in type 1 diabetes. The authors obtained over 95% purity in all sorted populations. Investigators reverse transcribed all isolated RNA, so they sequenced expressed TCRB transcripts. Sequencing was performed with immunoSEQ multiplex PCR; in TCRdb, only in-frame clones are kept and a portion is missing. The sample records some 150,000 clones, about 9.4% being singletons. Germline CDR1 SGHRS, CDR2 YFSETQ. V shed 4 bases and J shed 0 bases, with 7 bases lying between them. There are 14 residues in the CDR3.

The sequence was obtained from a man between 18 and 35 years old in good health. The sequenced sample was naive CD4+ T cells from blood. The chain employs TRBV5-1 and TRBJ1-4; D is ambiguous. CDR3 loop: CASSPSATNEKLFF. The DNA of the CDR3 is TGCGCCAGCAGCCCTAGTGCAACTAATGAAAAACTGTTTTTT.